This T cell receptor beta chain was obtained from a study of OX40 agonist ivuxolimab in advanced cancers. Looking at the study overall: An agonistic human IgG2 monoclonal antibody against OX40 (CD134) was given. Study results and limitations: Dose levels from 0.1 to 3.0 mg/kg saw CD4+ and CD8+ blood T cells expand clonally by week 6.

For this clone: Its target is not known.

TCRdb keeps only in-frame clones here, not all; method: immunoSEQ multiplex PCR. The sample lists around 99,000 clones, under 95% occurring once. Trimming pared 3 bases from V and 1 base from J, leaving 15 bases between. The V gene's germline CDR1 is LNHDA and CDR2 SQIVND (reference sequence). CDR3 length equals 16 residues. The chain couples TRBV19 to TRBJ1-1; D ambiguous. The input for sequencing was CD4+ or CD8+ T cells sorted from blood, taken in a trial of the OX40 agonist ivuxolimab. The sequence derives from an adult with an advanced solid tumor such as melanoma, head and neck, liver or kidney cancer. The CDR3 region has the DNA TGTGCCAGTAGTATTTACCCCGCCGCGGGGAACACTGAAGCTTTCTTT. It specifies CASSIYPAAGNTEAFF.